This T cell receptor (beta chain) was retrieved from a study of blood T cell repertoires in COVID-19. Study context: Samples came from the United States, Italy and Spain, spanning acute and convalescent COVID-19. T cells, B-cell-depleted T cells, or PBMCs supplied cDNA or gDNA.

This clone was recorded many times. Authors' data handling: Estimated nucleated cell counts came from reference gene primer amplification. Assay: immunoSEQ multiplex PCR; the TCRdb copy retains only in-frame clones and omits some. V and J calls and clone size are copied from that table; D and trimming were computed from the DNA. The sample lists around 280,000 clones; 87% were seen once. The CDR3 covers 16 residues. V lost 3 bases to trimming and J lost 2 bases; unmatched junction nucleotides: 7. Per germline, CDR1 SGHRS and CDR2 YFSETQ. This receptor was obtained from a woman aged 45-59 years who had recovered from COVID-19. This chain uses TRBV5-1 with TRBJ2-1; 8 bases align to TRBD2. Sample: peripheral blood. CDR3 in amino acids: CASSSLGSGAYNEQFF. The CDR3 nucleotides read TGCGCCAGCAGCTCCCTGGGTAGCGGGGCCTACAATGAGCAGTTCTTC.